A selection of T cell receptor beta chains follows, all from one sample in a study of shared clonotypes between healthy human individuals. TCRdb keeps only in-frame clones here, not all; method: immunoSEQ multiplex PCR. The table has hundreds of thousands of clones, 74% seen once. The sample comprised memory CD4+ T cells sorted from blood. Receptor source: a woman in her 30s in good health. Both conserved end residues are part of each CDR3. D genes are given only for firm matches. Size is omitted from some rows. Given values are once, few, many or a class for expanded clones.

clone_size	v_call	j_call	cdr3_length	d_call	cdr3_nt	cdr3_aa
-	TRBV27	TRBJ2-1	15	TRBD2	TGTGCCAGCAGTTTATTTTCGCTAGCGGGAGATGAGCAGTTCTTC	CASSLFSLAGDEQFF
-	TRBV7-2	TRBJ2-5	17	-	TGTGCCAGCAGCTTAAGCCCCCCAGGGATTGTTTCGGAGACCCAGTACTTC	CASSLSPPGIVSETQYF
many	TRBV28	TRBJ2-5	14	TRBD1	TGTGCCAGCAGTCCGTATACAGGGGCGGAGACCCAGTACTTC	CASSPYTGAETQYF
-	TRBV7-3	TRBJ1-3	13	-	TGTGCCAGCAGCTTGAACGATGGAAACACCATATATTTT	CASSLNDGNTIYF
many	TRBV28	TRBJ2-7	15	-	TGTGCCAGCAGTCCCCTCCACCCTCAAACCTACGAGCAGTACTTC	CASSPLHPQTYEQYF
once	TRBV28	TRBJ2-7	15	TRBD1	TGTGCCAGCAGATTTGGACAGGGGAATAGCTACGAGCAGTACTTC	CASRFGQGNSYEQYF
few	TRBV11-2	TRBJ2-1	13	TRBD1	TGTGCCAGCAGCTCCGACAGGGGCAATGAGCAGTTCTTC	CASSSDRGNEQFF
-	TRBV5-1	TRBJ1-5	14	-	TGCGCCAGCAGCTTGGGAGGGGAAGAGCAGCCCCAGCATTTT	CASSLGGEEQPQHF
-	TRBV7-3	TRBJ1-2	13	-	TGTGCCAGCAGCTCGGAAAGACAGGATGGCTACACCTTC	CASSSERQDGYTF
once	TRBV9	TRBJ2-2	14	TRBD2	TGTGCCAGCAGCGCGGGACTAGTCCCGGGGGAGCTGTTTTTT	CASSAGLVPGELFF
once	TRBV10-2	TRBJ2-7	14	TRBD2	TGCGCCAGCCATATGACTAGCGGGAGTTACGAGCAGTACTTC	CASHMTSGSYEQYF
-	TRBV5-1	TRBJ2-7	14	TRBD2	TGCGCCAGCAGCCTGGGACTAGCGGGAGGGCCTCAGTACTTC	CASSLGLAGGPQYF
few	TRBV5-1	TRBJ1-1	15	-	TGCGCCAGCAGCAGAGGGGACCAACGGGACACTGAAGCTTTCTTT	CASSRGDQRDTEAFF
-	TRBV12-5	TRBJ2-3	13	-	TGTGCTAGTGGTTTAGGTCAAACGGATACGCAGTATTTT	CASGLGQTDTQYF
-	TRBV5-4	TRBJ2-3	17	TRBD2	TGTGCCAGCAGCCCCGAGGGACTAGCGGGAGTACCAGATACGCAGTATTTT	CASSPEGLAGVPDTQYF
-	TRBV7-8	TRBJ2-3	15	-	TGTGCCAGCAGCTTAGGTCAGCGGAGGGCAGATACGCAGTATTTT	CASSLGQRRADTQYF
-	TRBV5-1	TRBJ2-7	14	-	TGCGCCAGCAGCTTGGTACGGGAGCCCCTCGAGCAGTACTTC	CASSLVREPLEQYF
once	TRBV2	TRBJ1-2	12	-	TGTGCCAGCCTACAGCCTAACTATGGCTACACCTTC	CASLQPNYGYTF
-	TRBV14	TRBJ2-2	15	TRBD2	TGTGCCAGCAGCCGGAGACTAGCGAGTACCGGGGAGCTGTTTTTT	CASSRRLASTGELFF
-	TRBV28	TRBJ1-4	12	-	TGTGCCAGCAGGAAGCAGGGGGAAAAACTGTTTTTT	CASRKQGEKLFF
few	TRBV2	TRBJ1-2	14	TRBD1	TGTGCCAGCAGTGGACAGGGTTTGGACTATGGCTACACCTTC	CASSGQGLDYGYTF
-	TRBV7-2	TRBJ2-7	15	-	TGTGCCAGCAGCCCCCCTAGGGCGAACCCCTACGAGCAGTACTTC	CASSPPRANPYEQYF
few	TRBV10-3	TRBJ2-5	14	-	TGTGCCATCAGTGAGTCGCCAGATAAAGAGACCCAGTACTTC	CAISESPDKETQYF
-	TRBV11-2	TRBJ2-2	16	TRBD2	TGTGCCAGCAGCGCCCGACTAGCGGGAGGAGGCGGGGAGCTGTTTTTT	CASSARLAGGGGELFF
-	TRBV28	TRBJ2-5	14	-	TGTGCCAGCAGTTCAGACCTGGGAGCGAAGACCCAGTACTTC	CASSSDLGAKTQYF
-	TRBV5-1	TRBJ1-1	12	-	TGCGCCAGCAGCCAGGAGTCCAGCCAAGCTTTCTTT	CASSQESSQAFF
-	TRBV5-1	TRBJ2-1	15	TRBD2	TGCGCCAGCAGCTTGGGGACTAGCTTGGGTCGTGAGCAGTTCTTC	CASSLGTSLGREQFF
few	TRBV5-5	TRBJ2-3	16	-	TGTGCCAGCAGCTCCTGGGAGTTTGGGGCCACAGATACGCAGTATTTT	CASSSWEFGATDTQYF
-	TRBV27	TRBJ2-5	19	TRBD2	TGTGCCAGCAGTATGACGAACCCCGGGACTAGCGGGAGAGGAGAGACCCAGTACTTC	CASSMTNPGTSGRGETQYF
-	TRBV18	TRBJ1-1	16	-	TGTGCCAGCTCACTTCGCGGAGGCTTGATTTTCACTGAAGCTTTCTTT	CASSLRGGLIFTEAFF
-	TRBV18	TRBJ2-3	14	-	TGTGCCAGCTCGGACGGGGATTACACAGATACGCAGTATTTT	CASSDGDYTDTQYF
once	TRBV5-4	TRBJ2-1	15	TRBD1	TGTGCCAGCAGCTTGGTACAGGGGGCCCACAATGAGCAGTTCTTC	CASSLVQGAHNEQFF
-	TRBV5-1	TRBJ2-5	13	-	TGCGCCAGCAGCTTGGACGTCGGGGAGACCCAGTACTTC	CASSLDVGETQYF
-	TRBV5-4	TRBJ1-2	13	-	TGTGCCAGCAGCTTGGAATCCGGGCGCGGCTACACCTTC	CASSLESGRGYTF
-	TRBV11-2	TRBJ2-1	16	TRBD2	TGTGCCAGCAGCTTAGTCCCTCACGGGGCGGGAGGGGAGCAGTTCTTC	CASSLVPHGAGGEQFF
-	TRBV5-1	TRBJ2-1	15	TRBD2	TGCGCCAGCAGCTCGATAGCGGGATCCTACAATGAGCAGTTCTTC	CASSSIAGSYNEQFF
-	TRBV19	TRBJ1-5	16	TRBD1	TGTGCCAGTAGACCCTGGGTCGGGACAGGTTGGCAGCCCCAGCATTTT	CASRPWVGTGWQPQHF
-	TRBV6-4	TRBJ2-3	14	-	TGTGCCAGCAGTGTTTTGCCCCGCACAGATACGCAGTATTTT	CASSVLPRTDTQYF
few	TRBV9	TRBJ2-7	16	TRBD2	TGTGCCAGCAGCGTAGCCACTAGCGGGTCCACCTACGAGCAGTACTTC	CASSVATSGSTYEQYF
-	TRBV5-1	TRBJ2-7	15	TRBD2	TGCGCCAGCAGCTTAGTAGCGGGGGACGAATACGAGCAGTACTTC	CASSLVAGDEYEQYF
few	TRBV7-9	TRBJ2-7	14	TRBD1	TGTGCCAGCAGCCAACAGGGGGACTCCTACGAGCAGTACTTC	CASSQQGDSYEQYF
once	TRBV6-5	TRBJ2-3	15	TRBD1	TGTGCCAGCAGTACCCGGGACAGGGGTGCAGATACGCAGTATTTT	CASSTRDRGADTQYF
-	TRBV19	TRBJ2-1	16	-	TGTGCCAGTAGTATTAGGAGCGGTGGCTCCTACAATGAGCAGTTCTTC	CASSIRSGGSYNEQFF
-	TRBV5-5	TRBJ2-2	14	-	TGTGCCAGCAGTCCGGTCGGGGTCACCGGGGAGCTGTTTTTT	CASSPVGVTGELFF
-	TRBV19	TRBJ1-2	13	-	TGTGCCAGTAGTACCTTGGGGTCCTATGGCTACACCTTC	CASSTLGSYGYTF
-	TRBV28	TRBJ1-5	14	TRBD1	TGTGCCAGCAGCCCCCGACAGGGGGGTCAGCCCCAGCATTTT	CASSPRQGGQPQHF
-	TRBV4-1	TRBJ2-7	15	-	TGCGCCAGCAGCCAAGTATCACAAGTCTCCTACGAGCAGTACTTC	CASSQVSQVSYEQYF
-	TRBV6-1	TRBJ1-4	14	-	TGTGCCAGCAGTGTCAAGCTACCGGGGGAAAAACTGTTTTTT	CASSVKLPGEKLFF
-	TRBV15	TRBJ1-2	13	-	TGTGCCACCAGCAGACGTTTAGGTCCTGGCTACACCTTC	CATSRRLGPGYTF
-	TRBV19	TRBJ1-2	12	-	TGTGCCAGTCGGTCCAGCAACTATGGCTACACCTTC	CASRSSNYGYTF
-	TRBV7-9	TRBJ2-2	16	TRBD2	TGTGCCAGCAGCTCACGGACTAGCGACAACACCGGGGAGCTGTTTTTT	CASSSRTSDNTGELFF
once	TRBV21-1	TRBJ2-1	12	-	TGTGCCAGCATCCTCAGAGACAATGAGCAGTTCTTC	CASILRDNEQFF
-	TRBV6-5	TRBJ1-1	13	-	TGTGCCAGCAGTTACCTCAGGGACACTGAAGCTTTCTTT	CASSYLRDTEAFF
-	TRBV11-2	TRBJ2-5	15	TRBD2	TGTGCCAGCAGCTTTCTTTACGAGCGGGGAGAGACCCAGTACTTC	CASSFLYERGETQYF
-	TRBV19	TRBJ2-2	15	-	TGTGCCAGTAAACGGGTCGTCAGCAACACCGGGGAGCTGTTTTTT	CASKRVVSNTGELFF
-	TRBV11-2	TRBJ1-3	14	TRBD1	TGTGCCAGCAGCTGGACAGGGACTGGAAACACCATATATTTT	CASSWTGTGNTIYF
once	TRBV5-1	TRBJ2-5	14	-	TGCGCCAGCAGCTTGCGGACCACGGGAGAGACCCAGTACTTC	CASSLRTTGETQYF